These T cell receptor beta chains were read from a single sample in a study of cytomegalovirus exposure and HLA in healthy donors. Only in-frame clones appear in the TCRdb table, and some are missing; sequencing was by immunoSEQ multiplex PCR. Among about 60,000 clones, 65% to 85% were seen once, and the ten largest hold about 1.6%. Material: PBMCs. Every receptor here comes from a man aged 25 to 45 in good health and CMV-seronegative. CDR3s include the opening cysteine and the closing phenylalanine or tryptophan. The D gene is left open where the match is weak. Clone size appears in some rows only: once, few, many, or a class for an expanded clone.

>.|.|TRBV5-5|TRBJ1-2
TGTGCCAGCAGCTTGGAGTATCCGCCAGTCTTTAACTATGGCTACACCTTC
CASSLEYPPVFNYGYTF
>TRBD1|.|TRBV5-4|TRBJ1-1
TGTGCCAGCAGCCCGGACAGGGGAATAGTGAACACTGAAGCTCTCTTT
CASSPDRGIVNTEALF
>TRBD1|.|TRBV5-6|TRBJ1-4
TGTGCCAGCAGCTTGGTTCGGGGACAGCGGAATGAAAAACTGTTTTTT
CASSLVRGQRNEKLFF
>.|.|TRBV7-3|TRBJ2-1
TGTGCCAGCAGCTTCGCAGGTGGAAATGAGCAGTTCTTC
CASSFAGGNEQFF
>.|.|TRBV9|TRBJ2-7
TGTGCCAGCAGCGTAGTAGGCGGGGACGAGCAGTACTTC
CASSVVGGDEQYF
>.|few|TRBV2|TRBJ1-4
TGTGCCAGCAGTCGACAGCGACATAATGAAAAACTGTTTTTT
CASSRQRHNEKLFF
>TRBD2|once|TRBV7-2|TRBJ2-4
TGTGCCAGCAGCTTAGTCACTAGCGGGAGAGGCATTCAGTACTTC
CASSLVTSGRGIQYF
>.|.|TRBV10-1|TRBJ1-4
TGCGCCAGCAGTTTCGTTGAGACTAATGAAAAACTGTTTTTT
CASSFVETNEKLFF
>TRBD1|.|TRBV28|TRBJ2-1
TGTGCCAGCAGTTTGTCAGGGACAGGGGGCCAGAATGAGCAGTTCTTC
CASSLSGTGGQNEQFF
>.|few|TRBV30|TRBJ1-2
TGTGCCCGAGACTATGGCTACACCTTC
CARDYGYTF
>.|.|TRBV28|TRBJ1-2
TGTGCCAGCAGTTTATCCGGGGGGGAGAACTATGGCTACACCTTC
CASSLSGGENYGYTF
>TRBD1|few|TRBV5-1|TRBJ1-1
TGCGCCAGCAGCTTGGGGACAGGGAGCACTGAAGCTTTCTTT
CASSLGTGSTEAFF
>TRBD1|once|TRBV29-1|TRBJ2-4
TGCAGCGCTGGGACAGGGGGCAACATTCAGTACTTC
CSAGTGGNIQYF
>TRBD2|.|TRBV11-2|TRBJ2-1
TGTGCCAGCAGCCCAATAATTTTAGCGGGACTCAATGAGCAGTTCTTC
CASSPIILAGLNEQFF
>.|.|TRBV29-1|TRBJ1-4
TGCAGCGTTGAGCGGTATGAAAAACTGTTTTTT
CSVERYEKLFF
>.|.|TRBV5-6|TRBJ2-7
TGTGCCAGCAGCAGAGTGGGAGAAGCCCCATCCCATACGGAGCAGTACTTC
CASSRVGEAPSHTEQYF
>.|.|TRBV7-2|TRBJ1-3
TGTGCCAGCAGCCTCGGACAGTCTGGAAACACCATATATTTT
CASSLGQSGNTIYF
>.|.|TRBV6-1|TRBJ1-2
TGTGCCAGCATGGGTAATGTACACGGGAAGTATGGCTACACCTTC
CASMGNVHGKYGYTF
>.|.|TRBV9|TRBJ1-3
TGTGCCAGCAGCGTAGAACTCGGCGGGGGCTCTGGAAACACCATATATTTT
CASSVELGGGSGNTIYF
>.|.|TRBV11-2|TRBJ1-2
TGTGCCAGCAGCTCACAGAGATCGGCTAACTATGGCTACACCTTC
CASSSQRSANYGYTF
>.|few|TRBV13|TRBJ2-4
TGTGCCAGCAGGAGACAGGTAGCCAAAAACATTCAGTACTTC
CASRRQVAKNIQYF